This T cell receptor beta chain was recovered during a study of blood T cell repertoires in COVID-19. Background on the study: Samples representing acute and convalescent COVID-19 were sourced from the United States, Italy and Spain.

Seattle's enrolled individuals joined amid active infection and were then monitored longitudinally. In the authors' workflow: The assay estimated nucleated cells by amplifying reference gene primers. The method was immunoSEQ multiplex PCR; TCRdb's version includes in-frame clones alone and lacks a portion of them. V and J calls and clone size come straight from that table; D and trimming were deduced from the DNA. The data hold over 200,000 clones, with roughly 92% observed a single time. The origin of this receptor is a man aged 60-69 years with COVID-19, enrolled during active disease. Sequencing input: peripheral blood.

CDR3 DNA: TGTGCCAGCAGGAATTCAGGGCCAAACACTGAAGCTTTCTTT. Residues: CASRNSGPNTEAFF. The chain couples TRBV6-5 to TRBJ1-1, with D possibly matching TRBD1 (5 bases). The CDR3 contains 14 residues. The germline V gene has CDR1 MNHEY and CDR2 SVGAGI. Trimming removed 6 bases at V and 2 bases at J, with 13 bases between.